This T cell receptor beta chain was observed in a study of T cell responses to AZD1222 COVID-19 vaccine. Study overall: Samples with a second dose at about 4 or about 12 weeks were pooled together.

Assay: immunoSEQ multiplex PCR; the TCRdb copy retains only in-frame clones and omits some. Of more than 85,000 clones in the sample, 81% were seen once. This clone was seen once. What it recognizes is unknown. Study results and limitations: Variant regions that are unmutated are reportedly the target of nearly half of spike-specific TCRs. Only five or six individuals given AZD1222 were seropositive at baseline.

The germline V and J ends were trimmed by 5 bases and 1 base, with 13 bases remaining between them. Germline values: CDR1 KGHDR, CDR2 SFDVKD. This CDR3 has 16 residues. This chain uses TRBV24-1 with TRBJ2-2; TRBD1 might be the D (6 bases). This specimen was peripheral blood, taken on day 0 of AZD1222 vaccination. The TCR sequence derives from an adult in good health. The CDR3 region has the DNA TGTGCCACCAGTGCTACCGGACAGCGGAACACCGGGGAGCTGTTTTTT. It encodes CATSATGQRNTGELFF.